The 5 T cell receptor beta chains given below trace back to one sample, sequenced in a study of cytomegalovirus exposure and HLA in healthy donors. Assay: immunoSEQ multiplex PCR; the TCRdb copy retains only in-frame clones and omits some. The data contain some 140,000 clones, roughly 84% of them singletons. The sequencing sample was made of PBMCs. These TCRs come from a human donor in good health.

This clone was counted only a few times. The V and J genes are TRBV18 and TRBJ1-2; 9 positions match TRBD1. The V segment lost 3 bases and the J segment 3 bases; nucleotides outside the gene matches: 2. The CDR3 runs to 14 residues. Germline CDR1 KGHSH, CDR2 LQKENI. This CDR3 is CASSPRTGDYGYTF. CDR3 nucleotide sequence: TGTGCCAGCTCACCCCGGACAGGGGACTATGGCTACACCTTC.

V and J are TRBV28 and TRBJ2-1; TRBD1 agrees at 9 bases. The CDR3 totals 16 residues. Trimming at V came to 5 bases and at J to 2 bases, leaving 7 bases not matched to a gene. The germline V gene has CDR1 MDHEN and CDR2 SYDVKM. The CDR3 DNA reads as TGTGCCAGCAGTCGGGACAGGGAGATTCCCTACAATGAGCAGTTCTTC. Amino acid sequence: CASSRDREIPYNEQFF.

This chain uses TRBV11-2 with TRBJ2-2, with 11 bases lining up with TRBD2. The germline V gene encodes CDR1 SGHAT and CDR2 FQNNGV. The CDR3 runs to 19 residues. With 6 bases clipped from V and 3 bases from J, the junction kept 15 bases outside the gene matches. The CDR3 region is CASRRGGSGRAFDTGELFF. CDR3 nucleotide sequence: TGTGCCAGCAGGCGAGGGGGTAGCGGGAGGGCCTTTGACACCGGGGAGCTGTTTTTT.

This clone has more than one count but fewer than ten. V usage is TRBV7-3 and J usage is TRBJ2-2; 9 bases fit TRBD2. With 4 bases clipped from V and 0 bases from J, the junction kept 3 bases outside the gene matches. CDR1 is SGHTA, CDR2 FQGTGA, per germline. The CDR3 contains 16 residues. The CDR3 loop reads CASSSVAGANTGELFF. The CDR3 nucleotides read TGTGCCAGCAGCTCAGTAGCGGGGGCGAACACCGGGGAGCTGTTTTTT.

The sample holds many counts of this clone. The rearrangement links TRBV2 to TRBJ1-1, with 10 bases aligning to TRBD1. The CDR3 loop spans 14 amino acids. J gave up 2 bases and V 6 bases, and 3 bases lay outside the gene matches. The germline gives CDR1 SNHLY, CDR2 FYNNEI. CDR3: CASSWTGGNTEAFF. Here the CDR3 DNA reads TGTGCCAGCAGCTGGACAGGGGGAAACACTGAAGCTTTCTTT.